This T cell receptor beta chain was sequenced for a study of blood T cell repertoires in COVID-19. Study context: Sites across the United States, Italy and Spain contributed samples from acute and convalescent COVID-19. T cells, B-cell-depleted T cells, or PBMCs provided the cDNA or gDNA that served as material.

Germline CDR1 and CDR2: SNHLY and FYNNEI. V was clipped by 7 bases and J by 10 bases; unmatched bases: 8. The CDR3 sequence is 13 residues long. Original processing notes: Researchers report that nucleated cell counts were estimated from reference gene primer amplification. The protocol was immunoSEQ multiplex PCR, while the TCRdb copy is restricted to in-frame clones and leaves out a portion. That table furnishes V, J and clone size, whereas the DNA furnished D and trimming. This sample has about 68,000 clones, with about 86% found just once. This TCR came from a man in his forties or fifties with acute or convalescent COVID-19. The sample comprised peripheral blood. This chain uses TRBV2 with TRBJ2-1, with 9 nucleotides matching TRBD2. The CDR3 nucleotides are TGTGCCAGCATTGTAGCGGGAGCGCGGGAGCAGTTCTTC. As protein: CASIVAGAREQFF.